These T cell receptor beta chains were read from a single sample in a study of T cells in Graves' hyperthyroidism and ophthalmopathy. TCRdb passed the multiplex PCR reads through MiXCR, listing each CDR3 protein once. The data contain a few hundred thousand distinct CDR3 sequences, 46% of them seen just once; the ten biggest clones take up about 8%. Sequencing used peripheral blood or thyroid tissue (not recorded which). These receptors were taken from a woman aged 18-29 years with Graves' hyperthyroidism. The CDR3 runs from the conserved cysteine through the conserved F or W. The D gene is left open where the match is weak. Some rows mark clone size as missing; the rest say once, few, many or name a class of expanded clone.

clone_size j_call d_call v_call cdr3_length cdr3_aa cdr3_nt
NA TRBJ1-1 TRBD1 TRBV29-1 13 CSVGTEEWTEAFF TGCAGCGTGGGGACAGAAGAATGGACTGAAGCTTTCTTT
few TRBJ1-1 NA TRBV30 12 CAWSQGSTEAFF TGTGCCTGGAGTCAGGGAAGCACTGAAGCTTTCTTT
NA TRBJ2-5 NA TRBV12-3/TRBV12-4 14 CASSTTGGSRTQYF TGTGCCAGCAGCACGACAGGAGGCTCACGGACCCAGTACTTC
many TRBJ2-5 TRBD2 TRBV4-2 17 CASSQVVGTSDRETQYF TGTGCCAGCAGCCAAGTTGTAGGGACTAGCGATCGGGAGACCCAGTACTTC
NA TRBJ2-5 NA TRBV29-1 12 CSADGIMETQYF TGCAGCGCTGATGGGATTATGGAGACCCAGTACTTC
many TRBJ2-5 TRBD2 TRBV20-1 16 CSAIPEEREDQETQYF TGCAGTGCTATTCCCGAGGAGCGGGAGGATCAAGAGACCCAGTACTTC
once TRBJ2-7 NA TRBV7-8 14 CASSLSGNPYGQYF TGTGCCAGCAGCTTATCGGGGAACCCCTACGGGCAGTACTTC
few TRBJ2-7 NA TRBV2 11 CASDGGYEQYF TGTGCCAGCGACGGGGGCTACGAGCAGTACTTC
many TRBJ2-7 TRBD2 TRBV9 15 CASSVGIAGGFEQYF TGTGCCAGCAGCGTAGGAATAGCGGGAGGCTTCGAGCAGTACTTC
many TRBJ2-1 TRBD2 TRBV7-3 16 CASSLGTSGSFDEQFF TGTGCCAGCAGCTTGGGGACTAGCGGGAGTTTTGATGAGCAGTTCTTC
many TRBJ1-1 TRBD1 TRBV7-9 14 CASNQQGADTEAFF TGTGCCAGCAACCAACAGGGGGCGGACACTGAAGCTTTCTTT
many TRBJ2-2 TRBD1 TRBV29-1 15 CSAKRTGDETGELFF TGCAGCGCAAAACGGACAGGGGATGAAACCGGGGAGCTGTTTTTT
NA TRBJ2-6 TRBD1 TRBV20-1 16 CSASRTGGSGANVLTF TGCAGTGCTTCAAGGACAGGGGGCTCTGGGGCCAACGTCCTGACTTTC
once TRBJ2-1 TRBD2 TRBV6-1 16 CATSEPSSGMVNEQFF TGTGCCACCAGTGAACCTTCTAGCGGGATGGTTAATGAGCAGTTCTTC
many TRBJ1-2 NA TRBV25-1 15 CASSESGDFLHGYTF TGTGCCAGCAGTGAATCAGGTGACTTTTTACATGGCTACACCTTC
many TRBJ2-7 TRBD2 TRBV7-3 15 CASSLNSGRIYEQYF TGTGCCAGCAGCTTAAATAGCGGGAGGATATACGAGCAGTACTTC
many TRBJ2-5 TRBD2 TRBV9 15 CASSDSGLKQETQYF TGTGCCAGCAGCGATAGCGGGTTAAAACAAGAGACCCAGTACTTC
NA TRBJ1-2 TRBD1 TRBV2 14 CASSEAGGIYGYTF TGTGCCAGCAGTGAAGCAGGGGGCATCTATGGCTACACCTTC
NA TRBJ2-7 TRBD1 TRBV6-5 13 CASSRQGFYEQYF TGTGCCAGCAGCCGACAGGGATTCTACGAGCAGTACTTC
few TRBJ2-1 NA TRBV7-2 13 CASSLYRVNEQFF TGTGCCAGCAGCTTATACAGAGTGAATGAGCAGTTCTTC
NA TRBJ2-7 NA TRBV27 12 CASTDRLLEQYF TGTGCCAGCACCGACAGGTTACTCGAGCAGTACTTC
many TRBJ1-2 TRBD1 TRBV5-1 15 CASSLSGTGAYGYTF TGCGCCAGCAGCTTGTCCGGGACAGGGGCCTATGGCTACACCTTC
few TRBJ1-2 TRBD1 TRBV7-9 18 CASSLRTRDRENNYGYTF TGTGCCAGCAGCTTGAGGACCCGGGACAGGGAAAATAACTATGGCTACACCTTC
NA TRBJ2-2 TRBD2 TRBV15 17 CATSKLDTGGNTGELFF TGTGCCACCAGCAAACTAGATACGGGAGGGAACACCGGGGAGCTGTTTTTC
many TRBJ2-7 TRBD2 TRBV20-1 15 CSARVPSLAVYEQYF TGCAGTGCTAGAGTCCCCTCCCTAGCGGTATACGAGCAGTACTTC
once TRBJ1-2 NA TRBV7-8 16 CASSLRSGLSTRGYTF TGTGCCAGCAGCTTACGTTCAGGGCTGTCTACTCGGGGCTACACCTTC
NA TRBJ1-2 TRBD1 TRBV9 16 CASSVGTGARGYGYTF TGTGCCAGCAGCGTAGGGACAGGGGCTCGTGGCTATGGCTACACCTTC
once TRBJ2-4 NA TRBV24-1 14 CATSDGDTEHIQYF TGTGCCACCAGTGATGGGGACACCGAACACATTCAGTACTTC
NA TRBJ1-5 TRBD1 TRBV29-1 12 CSFGTGDQPQHF TGCAGCTTCGGGACAGGGGATCAGCCCCAGCATTTT
many TRBJ1-1 TRBD1 TRBV7-2 18 CASSLFVQGNSRDTEAFF TGTGCCAGCAGCTTATTCGTACAGGGGAACTCGAGGGACACTGAAGCTTTCTTT
many TRBJ2-5 TRBD1 TRBV20-1 14 CSARGGGDQETQYF TGCAGTGCTAGAGGAGGGGGCGACCAAGAGACCCAGTACTTC
NA TRBJ2-2 TRBD1 TRBV12-3/TRBV12-4 17 CASTDRGSGGYTGELFF TGTGCCAGCACCGACAGGGGTTCGGGTGGCTACACCGGGGAGCTGTTTTTT
NA TRBJ2-7 TRBD2 TRBV5-1 15 CASGHRLARDGEQYF TGCGCCAGCGGCCACCGACTAGCGAGAGATGGAGAGCAGTACTTC
NA TRBJ1-5 TRBD1 TRBV29-1 12 CSVGGQVQPQHF TGCAGCGTTGGAGGACAGGTTCAGCCCCAGCATTTT
many TRBJ1-5 TRBD1 TRBV7-8 16 CASSSHRTGKIQPQHF TGTGCCAGCAGCTCTCATCGGACAGGGAAGATCCAGCCCCAGCATTTT
many TRBJ1-3 NA TRBV5-1 15 CASSLEGVDGNTIYF TGCGCCAGCAGCTTAGAAGGGGTTGATGGAAACACCATATATTTT
few TRBJ1-5 NA TRBV5-1 13 CASGLVSDQPQHF TGCGCCAGCGGCTTGGTCTCCGATCAGCCCCAGCATTTT
many TRBJ2-6 NA TRBV10-3 15 CAISENNSGANVLTF TGTGCCATCAGTGAGAATAACTCTGGGGCCAACGTCCTGACTTTC
few TRBJ2-1 TRBD2 TRBV2 13 CASSIGLAPGQFF TGTGCCAGCAGCATCGGACTAGCTCCGGGGCAGTTCTTC
many TRBJ1-5 NA TRBV27 15 CASSLSGRGGQPQHF TGTGCCAGCAGTTTATCCGGGAGAGGAGGTCAGCCCCAGCATTTT
few TRBJ1-2 TRBD1 TRBV2 13 CASDHRGNYGYTF TGTGCCAGCGACCACAGGGGCAACTATGGCTACACCTTC